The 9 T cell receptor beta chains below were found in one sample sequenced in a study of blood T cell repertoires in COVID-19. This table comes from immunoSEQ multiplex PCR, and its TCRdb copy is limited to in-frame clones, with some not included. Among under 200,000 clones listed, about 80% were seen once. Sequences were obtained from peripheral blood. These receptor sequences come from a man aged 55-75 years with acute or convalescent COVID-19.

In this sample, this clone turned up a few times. Written as DNA, the CDR3 is TGTGCCAGTAGTCCCGGGACTAGCGAAGGAGAGCAGTTCTTC. Protein sequence: CASSPGTSEGEQFF. V usage is TRBV19 and J usage is TRBJ2-1, with 10 bases matching TRBD2. The CDR3 extends over 14 amino acids. Germline CDR1 is LNHDA and CDR2 is SQIVND (reference sequence). The V and J ends lost 5 bases and 10 bases, in that order; junction bases with no gene match: 8. Based on the CDR3 plus reference TRBV19 and TRBJ2-1, the full variable domain is DGGITQSPKYLFRKEGQNVTLSCEQNLNHDAMYWYRQDPGQGLRLIYYSQIVNDFQKGDIAEGYSVSREKKESFPLTVTSAQKNPTAFYLCASSPGTSEGEQFFGPGTRLTVL.

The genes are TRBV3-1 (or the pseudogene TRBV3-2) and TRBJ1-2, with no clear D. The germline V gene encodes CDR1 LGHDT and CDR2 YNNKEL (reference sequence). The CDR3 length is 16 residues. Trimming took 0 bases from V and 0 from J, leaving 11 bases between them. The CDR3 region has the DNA TGTGCCAGCAGCCAAGATTTGCCTACTACTAACTATGGCTACACCTTC. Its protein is CASSQDLPTTNYGYTF.

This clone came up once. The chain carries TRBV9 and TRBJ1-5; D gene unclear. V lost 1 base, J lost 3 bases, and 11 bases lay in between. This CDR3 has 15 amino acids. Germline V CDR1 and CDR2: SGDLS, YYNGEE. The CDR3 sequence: CASSVSGQYNQPQHF. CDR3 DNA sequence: TGTGCCAGCAGCGTATCTGGTCAGTACAATCAGCCCCAGCATTTT.

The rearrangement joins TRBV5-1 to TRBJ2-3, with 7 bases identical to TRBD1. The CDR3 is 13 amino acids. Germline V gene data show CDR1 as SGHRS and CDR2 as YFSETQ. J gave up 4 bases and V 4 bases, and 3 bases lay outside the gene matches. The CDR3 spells CASSTTGADTQYF. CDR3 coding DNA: TGCGCCAGCAGCACAACAGGGGCAGATACGCAGTATTTT.

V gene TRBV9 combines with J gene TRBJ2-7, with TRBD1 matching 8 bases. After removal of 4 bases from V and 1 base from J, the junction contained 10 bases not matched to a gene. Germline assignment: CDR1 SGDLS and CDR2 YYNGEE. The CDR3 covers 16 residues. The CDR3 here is CASSLDPRTGSYEQYF. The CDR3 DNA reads TGTGCCAGCAGCCTAGATCCCCGGACAGGGTCCTACGAGCAGTACTTC.

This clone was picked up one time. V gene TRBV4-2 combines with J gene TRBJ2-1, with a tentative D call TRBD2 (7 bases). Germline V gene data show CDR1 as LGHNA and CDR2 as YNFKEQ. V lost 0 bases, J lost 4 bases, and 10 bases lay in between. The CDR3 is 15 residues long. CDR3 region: CASSQERGGYNEQFF. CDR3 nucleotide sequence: TGTGCCAGCAGCCAAGAGAGGGGGGGGTACAATGAGCAGTTCTTC.

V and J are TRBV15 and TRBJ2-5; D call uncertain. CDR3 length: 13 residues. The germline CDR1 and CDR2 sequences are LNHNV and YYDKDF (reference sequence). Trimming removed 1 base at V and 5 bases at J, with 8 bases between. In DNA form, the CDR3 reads TGTGCCACCAGCAGAGCCCAGTGGGAGACCCAGTACTTC. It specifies CATSRAQWETQYF.

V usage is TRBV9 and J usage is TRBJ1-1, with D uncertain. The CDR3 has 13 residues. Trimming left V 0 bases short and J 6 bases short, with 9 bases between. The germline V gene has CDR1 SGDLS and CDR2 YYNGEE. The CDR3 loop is CASSVATAAEAFF. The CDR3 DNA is TGTGCCAGCAGCGTAGCTACAGCGGCTGAAGCTTTCTTT.

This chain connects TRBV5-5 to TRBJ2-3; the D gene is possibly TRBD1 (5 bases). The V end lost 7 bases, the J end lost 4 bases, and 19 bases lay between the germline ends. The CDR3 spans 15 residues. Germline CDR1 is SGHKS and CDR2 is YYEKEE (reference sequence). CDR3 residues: CASRNNPGLADTQYF. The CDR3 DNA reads TGTGCCAGCCGGAACAACCCAGGGTTAGCAGATACGCAGTATTTT.